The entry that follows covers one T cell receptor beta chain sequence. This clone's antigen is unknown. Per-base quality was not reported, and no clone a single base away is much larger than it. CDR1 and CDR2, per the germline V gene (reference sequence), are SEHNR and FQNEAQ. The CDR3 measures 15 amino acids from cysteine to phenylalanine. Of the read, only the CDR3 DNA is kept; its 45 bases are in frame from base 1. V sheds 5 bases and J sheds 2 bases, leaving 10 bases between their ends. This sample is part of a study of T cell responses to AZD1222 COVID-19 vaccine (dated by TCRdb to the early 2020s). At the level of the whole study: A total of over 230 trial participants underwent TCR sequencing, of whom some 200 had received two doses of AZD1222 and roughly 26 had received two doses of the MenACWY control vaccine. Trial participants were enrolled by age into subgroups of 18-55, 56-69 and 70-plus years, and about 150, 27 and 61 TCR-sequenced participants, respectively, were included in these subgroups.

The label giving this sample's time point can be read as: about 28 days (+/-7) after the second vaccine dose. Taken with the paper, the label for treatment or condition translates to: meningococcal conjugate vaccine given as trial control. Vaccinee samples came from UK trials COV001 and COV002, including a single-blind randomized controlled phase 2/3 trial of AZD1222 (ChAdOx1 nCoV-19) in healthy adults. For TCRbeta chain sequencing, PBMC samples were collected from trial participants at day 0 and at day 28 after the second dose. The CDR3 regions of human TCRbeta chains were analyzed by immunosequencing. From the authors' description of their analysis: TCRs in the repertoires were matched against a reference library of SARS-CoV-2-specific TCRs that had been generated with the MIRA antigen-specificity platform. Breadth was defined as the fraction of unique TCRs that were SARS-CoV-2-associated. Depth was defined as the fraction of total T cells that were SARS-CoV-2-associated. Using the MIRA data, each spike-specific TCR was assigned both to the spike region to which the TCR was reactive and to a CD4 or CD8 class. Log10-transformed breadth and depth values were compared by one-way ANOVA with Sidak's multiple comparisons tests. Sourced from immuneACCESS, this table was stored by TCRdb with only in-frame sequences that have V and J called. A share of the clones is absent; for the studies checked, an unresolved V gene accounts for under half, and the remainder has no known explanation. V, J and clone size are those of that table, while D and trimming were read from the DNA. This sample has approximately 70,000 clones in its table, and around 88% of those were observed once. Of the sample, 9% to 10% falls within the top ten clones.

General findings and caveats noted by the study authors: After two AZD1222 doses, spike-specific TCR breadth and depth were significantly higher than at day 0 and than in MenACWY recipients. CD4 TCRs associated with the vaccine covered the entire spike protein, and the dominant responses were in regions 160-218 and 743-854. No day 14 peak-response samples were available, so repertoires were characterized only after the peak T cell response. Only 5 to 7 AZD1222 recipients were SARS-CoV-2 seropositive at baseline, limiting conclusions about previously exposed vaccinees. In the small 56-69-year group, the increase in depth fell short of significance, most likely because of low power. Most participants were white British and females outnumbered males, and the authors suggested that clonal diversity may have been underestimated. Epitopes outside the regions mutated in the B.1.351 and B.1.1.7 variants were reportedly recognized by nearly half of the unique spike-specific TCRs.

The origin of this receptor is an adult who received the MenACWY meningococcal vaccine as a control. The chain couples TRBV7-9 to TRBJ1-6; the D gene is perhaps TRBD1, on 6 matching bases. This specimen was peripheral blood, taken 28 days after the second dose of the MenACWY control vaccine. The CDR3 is CASSMTGAYNSPLHF. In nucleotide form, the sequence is TGTGCCAGCAGCATGACAGGAGCCTATAATTCACCCCTCCACTTT.